The following is a T cell receptor beta chain sequence with its context. Antigen unknown. V was clipped by 7 bases and J by 5 bases; unmatched bases: 9. The length of the CDR3 is 16 residues. In germline, CDR1 is MDHEN, CDR2 SYDVKM. The record originates from a study of T cell responses to AZD1222 COVID-19 vaccine. General study findings and limits: Repertoire samples came only from after the peak T cell response. White British people made up most donors, females outnumbered males, and clonal diversity was possibly underestimated. The study found vaccine-associated CD4 TCRs spanning spike, dominant at 160-218 and 743-854.

The assay was immunoSEQ multiplex PCR, and TCRdb's table has in-frame clones only and misses some. In the table there are 77,000 or so clones, around 92% of which are singletons. This sequence originates from an adult in good health. This rearrangement joins TRBV28 to TRBJ2-5, with 14 nucleotides matching TRBD2. The source material was peripheral blood, sampled on day 0 of MenACWY control vaccination. The CDR3 is CASTSPGTSGSETQYF. Written as DNA, the CDR3 is TGTGCCAGCACGTCCCCCGGGACTAGCGGGAGTGAGACCCAGTACTTC.